The rows below give T cell receptor beta chains drawn from one sample of a study of regulatory T cells in long-lasting Graves disease. TCRdb analysed the multiplex PCR reads with MiXCR anew, one entry per CDR3 protein. The table records some 430,000 distinct CDR3 sequences, 20% to 25% of them present only once. This specimen consisted of peripheral blood mononuclear cells (PBMCs), obtained when the disease was refractory, from a patient treated with antithyroid drugs. The receptors here all came from a female donor with Graves disease. CDR3s include the opening cysteine and the closing phenylalanine or tryptophan. Each record gives: D gene, clone size, J gene, V gene, CDR3 protein, CDR3 DNA. The D gene is left open where the match is weak. Clone size, where shown, is once, few, many, or a class for clones that have expanded.

>NA|few|TRBJ2-2|TRBV11-3
CASSRVRNTGELFF
TGTGCCAGCAGCCGGGTCCGGAACACCGGGGAGCTGTTTTTT
>NA|NA|TRBJ1-1|TRBV24-1
CATSDEQGLGTEAFF
TGTGCCACCAGTGATGAGCAGGGGCTCGGAACTGAAGCTTTCTTT
>NA|many|TRBJ2-7|TRBV28
CASSFPTREQYF
TGTGCCAGCAGTTTCCCCACCCGGGAGCAGTACTTC
>TRBD1|few|TRBJ1-1|TRBV12-3/TRBV12-4
CASTHTGGWSTEAFF
TGTGCCAGCACCCACACAGGGGGTTGGAGCACTGAAGCTTTCTTT
>NA|many|TRBJ1-1|TRBV20-1
CSAPNSYTMNTEAFF
TGCAGTGCTCCGAACAGTTACACCATGAACACTGAAGCTTTCTTT
>NA|NA|TRBJ2-3|TRBV20-1
CSAGSGFSTDTQYF
TGCAGTGCTGGGAGCGGGTTTAGCACAGATACGCAGTATTTT
>TRBD1|NA|TRBJ2-1|TRBV11-2
CASITWDRGSNEQFF
TGTGCCAGCATCACCTGGGACAGGGGCAGCAATGAGCAGTTCTTC
>NA|few|TRBJ2-7|TRBV6-1
CASTVEGGTYEQYF
TGTGCCAGCACCGTCGAGGGGGGGACCTACGAGCAGTACTTC
>TRBD2|few|TRBJ2-7|TRBV29-1
CSVAGLAGGEQYF
TGCAGCGTTGCGGGACTAGCGGGAGGCGAGCAGTACTTC
>TRBD2|NA|TRBJ2-1|TRBV27
CASRELGGRASEQFF
TGTGCCAGCAGGGAGTTGGGCGGGAGGGCCTCTGAGCAGTTCTTC
>NA|NA|TRBJ1-2|TRBV25-1
CASSERTINGYTF
TGTGCCAGCAGTGAGCGGACAATCAATGGCTACACCTTC
>TRBD1|few|TRBJ2-7|TRBV7-6
CASSLAGTGSVEQYF
TGTGCCAGCAGCTTAGCGGGGACAGGGAGTGTCGAGCAGTACTTC
>TRBD2|many|TRBJ2-5|TRBV28
CASRKKGLARQETQYF
TGTGCCAGCAGGAAAAAGGGACTAGCCAGGCAAGAGACCCAGTACTTC
>NA|few|TRBJ1-2|TRBV19
CASVDSLLRSYTF
TGTGCCAGCGTGGACAGTTTACTCAGAAGCTACACCTTC
>TRBD2|NA|TRBJ2-1|TRBV6-1
CASGASGSNEQFF
TGTGCCAGCGGCGCTAGCGGGAGCAATGAGCAGTTCTTC
>NA|many|TRBJ2-5|TRBV25-1
CASSESDPGETQYF
TGTGCCAGCAGTGAATCAGACCCCGGAGAGACCCAGTACTTC
>NA|NA|TRBJ2-3|TRBV20-1
CSARGSGQGTDTQYF
TGCAGTGCCAGAGGTAGCGGACAAGGCACAGATACGCAGTATTTT
>NA|many|TRBJ1-5|TRBV10-3
CAIWRGVSNQPQHF
TGTGCCATCTGGCGAGGGGTTAGCAATCAGCCCCAGCATTTT
>NA|many|TRBJ1-4|TRBV7-9
CASSFWAEADEKLFF
TGTGCCAGCAGCTTCTGGGCCGAGGCGGATGAAAAACTGTTTTTT
>NA|many|TRBJ1-1|TRBV6-1
CASSQTTGMNTEAFF
TGTGCCAGCAGTCAGACCACAGGGATGAACACTGAAGCTTTCTTT
>NA|many|TRBJ2-2|TRBV2
CASTGTNTGELFF
TGTGCCAGCACTGGAACGAACACCGGGGAGCTGTTTTTT
>TRBD1|few|TRBJ1-4|TRBV27
CASRPAGGYEKLFF
TGTGCCAGCAGGCCCGCAGGGGGCTATGAAAAACTGTTTTTT
>NA|many|TRBJ2-7|TRBV12-3/TRBV12-4
CASSSGGRPYEQYF
TGTGCCAGCAGTTCCGGCGGACGACCCTACGAGCAGTACTTC
>NA|few|TRBJ1-1|TRBV5-1
CASSLASQGLNTEAFF
TGCGCCAGCAGCTTGGCCTCACAGGGTTTGAACACTGAAGCTTTCTTT
>NA|many|TRBJ2-4|TRBV11-3
CASSSGLLPIQYF
TGTGCCAGCAGCTCTGGCCTACTACCTATTCAGTACTTC
>NA|NA|TRBJ1-1|TRBV29-1
CSALGVSTGNTEAFF
TGCAGCGCGCTAGGTGTGAGCACTGGGAACACTGAAGCTTTCTTT
>NA|many|TRBJ1-5|TRBV3-1
CASSQDRASNQPQHF
TGTGCCAGCAGCCAAGACAGGGCTAGCAATCAGCCCCAGCATTTT
>NA|NA|TRBJ2-3|TRBV28
CASSFVSGSADTQYF
TGTGCCAGCAGTTTTGTTAGTGGATCGGCAGATACGCAGTATTTT
>TRBD1|many|TRBJ1-6|TRBV28
CASSGTGHNSPLHF
TGTGCCAGCAGTGGGACAGGCCATAATTCACCCCTCCACTTT
>NA|NA|TRBJ1-1|TRBV20-1
CSARGSGSVNTEAFF
TGCAGTGCTAGGGGCTCAGGGTCGGTGAACACTGAAGCTTTCTTT
>NA|NA|TRBJ2-7|TRBV13
CASSHSIYEQYF
TGTGCCAGCAGCCACAGCATCTACGAGCAGTACTTC
>TRBD1|many|TRBJ2-7|TRBV19
CASSTGTGGRSYEQYF
TGTGCCAGTAGTACCGGGACAGGGGGGCGCAGCTACGAGCAGTACTTC
>NA|NA|TRBJ2-7|TRBV28
CASRMAGTYEQYF
TGTGCCAGCAGGATGGCAGGGACCTACGAGCAGTACTTC
>NA|NA|TRBJ2-7|TRBV6-1
CASSEGVAAYSYEQYF
TGTGCCAGCAGTGAGGGGGTAGCGGCCTACTCCTACGAGCAGTACTTC
>TRBD1|many|TRBJ1-2|TRBV3-1
CASSPHRGDGYTF
TGTGCCAGCAGCCCTCACAGGGGAGATGGCTACACCTTC
>TRBD1|NA|TRBJ1-1|TRBV19
CASKKIQGWDTEAFF
TGTGCCAGTAAAAAAATACAGGGGTGGGACACTGAAGCTTTCTTT
>TRBD2|many|TRBJ2-5|TRBV20-1
CSATTSGSFQETQYF
TGCAGTGCTACAACTAGCGGGAGTTTTCAAGAGACCCAGTACTTC
>NA|NA|TRBJ1-1|TRBV18
CASSPGDSTEAFF
TGTGCCAGCTCACCAGGGGATAGCACTGAAGCTTTCTTT
>TRBD1|NA|TRBJ1-5|TRBV2
CASSQGGQGTQPQHF
TGTGCCAGCAGCCAGGGGGGACAGGGGACTCAGCCCCAGCATTTT
>TRBD2|NA|TRBJ2-7|TRBV6-7
CASSTGGSGDTFTYEQYF
TGTGCCAGCAGCACCGGGGGTAGCGGGGACACCTTCACATACGAGCAGTACTTC